One and the same sample provided the 7 T cell receptor beta chains below, sequenced in a study of ipilimumab plus nivolumab after autologous stem cell transplantation (dated by TCRdb to the early 2020s). Receptors were amplified or captured by the immunoSEQ multiplex PCR assay. TCRdb took this table from immuneACCESS and kept in-frame rearrangements with V and J called. Such tables lack part of the clones; where checked against another copy, unresolved V genes explain under half of the gap, and the rest is unexplained. For this sample there are more than 13,000 clones; approximately 75% appear just once. The ten largest clones add up to more than 9% of the sample. Sequenced here: PBMCs, sampled in a trial of ipilimumab plus nivolumab as post-transplant consolidation. These receptors all come from a male donor with primary mediastinal lymphoma.

The chain recombines TRBV11-2 with TRBJ2-7; D is perhaps TRBD1 (5 bases). The CDR3 contains 15 residues. The germline V gene encodes CDR1 SGHAT and CDR2 FQNNGV. Trimming cost V 2 bases and J 6 bases, with 17 bases left between them. CDR3: CASSLQGARFVEQYF. The CDR3 nucleotides read TGTGCCAGCAGCTTACAAGGGGCGCGATTCGTCGAGCAGTACTTC.

The chain has TRBV7-3 and TRBJ2-5; no firm D call. The CDR3 spans 13 residues. In germline, CDR1 is SGHTA, CDR2 FQGTGA. V lost 2 bases and J 3 bases, leaving 7 bases between the germline ends. The CDR3 region is CASSLYGEETQYF. The DNA for the CDR3 is TGTGCCAGCAGCTTATATGGGGAAGAGACCCAGTACTTC.

This chain uses TRBV11-3 with TRBJ2-1; a weak D match, TRBD1 (6 bases). The V end lost 4 bases, the J end lost 5 bases, and 12 bases lay between the germline ends. The germline CDR1 and CDR2 sequences are SGHNT and YENEEA. CDR3 length equals 14 residues. The CDR3 DNA sequence: TGTGCCAGCAGCTCCGCAGGGGCGAACAATGAGCAGTTCTTC. Its translation: CASSSAGANNEQFF. Full variable domain (missing parts from reference TRBV11-3 and TRBJ2-1): EAGVVQSPRYKIIEKKQPVAFWCNPISGHNTLYWYLQNLGQGPELLIRYENEEAVDDSQLPKDRFSAERLKGVDSTLKIQPAELGDSAVYLCASSSAGANNEQFFGPGTRLTVL.

The chain recombines TRBV6-1 with TRBJ2-5, with 11 bases matching TRBD2. The junction had 7 bases not matched to a gene; V was cut back by 6 bases and J by 10 bases. Germline CDR1 MNHNS, CDR2 SASEGT. This CDR3 has 13 residues. The CDR3 here is CASRATSGAGQYF. DNA of the CDR3: TGTGCCAGCAGGGCGACTAGCGGGGCGGGCCAGTACTTC.

This rearrangement joins TRBV5-6 to TRBJ2-1, with unresolved D. V was shortened by 0 bases and J by 1 base, with 2 bases between the two germline ends. This CDR3 region has 13 residues. Looked up from germline, CDR1 is SGHDT and CDR2 is YYEEEE. The CDR3 DNA reads as TGTGCCAGCAGCTTGGGGTCCTACAATGAGCAGTTCTTC. It translates to CASSLGSYNEQFF.

This sequence joins TRBV5-1 and TRBJ1-4; tentative D call: TRBD1 (5 bases). The CDR3 totals 14 residues. The germline V gene has CDR1 SGHRS and CDR2 YFSETQ. V was cut by 1 base and J by 3 bases, with 7 bases left in between. Here the CDR3 reads CASSLQGPNEKLFF. Written as DNA, the CDR3 is TGCGCCAGCAGCTTGCAGGGCCCTAATGAAAAACTGTTTTTT.

The chain links TRBV6-5 to TRBJ2-5; a possible D gene is TRBD1 (5 bases). Germline CDR1 MNHEY, CDR2 SVGAGI. CDR3 length: 13 amino acids. Deletions cut 0 bases from V and 4 bases from J, with 6 bases between. The CDR3: CASSYSGRETQYF. For the CDR3, the DNA is TGTGCCAGCAGTTACTCGGGGCGAGAGACCCAGTACTTC.